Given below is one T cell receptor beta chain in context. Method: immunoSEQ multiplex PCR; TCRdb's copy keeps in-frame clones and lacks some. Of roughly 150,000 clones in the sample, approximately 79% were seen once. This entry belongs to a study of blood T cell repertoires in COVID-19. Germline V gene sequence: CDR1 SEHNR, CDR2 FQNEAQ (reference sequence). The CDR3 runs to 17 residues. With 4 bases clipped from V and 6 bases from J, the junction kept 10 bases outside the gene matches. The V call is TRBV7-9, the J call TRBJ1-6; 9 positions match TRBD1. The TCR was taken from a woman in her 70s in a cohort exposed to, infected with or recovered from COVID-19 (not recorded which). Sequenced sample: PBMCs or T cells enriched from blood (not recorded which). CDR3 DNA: TGTGCCAGCAGCTGGGCTACCGGGACAGGGTCTAATTCACCCCTCCACTTT. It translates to CASSWATGTGSNSPLHF. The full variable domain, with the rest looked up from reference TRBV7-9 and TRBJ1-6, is DTGVSQNPRHKITKRGQNVTFRCDPISEHNRLYWYRQTLGQGPEFLTYFQNEAQLEKSRLLSDRFSAERPKGSFSTLEIQRTEQGDSAMYLCASSWATGTGSNSPLHFGNGTRLTVT.